What follows are 8 T cell receptor beta chains derived from one specimen sequenced in a study of shared clonotypes between healthy human individuals. Naive CD8 cells lacked CD45RO and underwent positive selection for CCR7, leaving out terminally differentiated effector memory CD45RA+ cells. Produced via immunoSEQ multiplex PCR; TCRdb's table is partial and in-frame only. This table holds nearly 2 million clones, about 95% found once. Sequenced material: naive CD8+ T cells sorted from blood. Receptor source: a man aged 18 to 30 in good health.

The genes are TRBV5-1 and TRBJ2-7; 10 bases agree with TRBD2. Trimming removed 0 bases from V and 0 bases from J; junction bases left unmatched: 6. The germline V gene has CDR1 SGHRS and CDR2 YFSETQ. CDR3 length: 17 amino acids. CDR3: CASSLEEGLAFSYEQYF. The CDR3 nucleotides read TGCGCCAGCAGCTTGGAAGAGGGACTAGCGTTCTCCTACGAGCAGTACTTC.

This chain's CDR3 is CASSPPPGNTGELFF. The CDR3 DNA follows: TGTGCCAGCAGCCCGCCGCCAGGGAACACCGGGGAGCTGTTTTTT. The chain links TRBV7-9 to TRBJ2-2; D is ambiguous. CDR3 size: 15 residues. V was cut by 5 bases and J by 1 base, with 11 bases left in between. CDR1 and CDR2 (germline): SEHNR, FQNEAQ (reference sequence).

Of note for this clone: At one boundary the junction diverges from the germline segment, which might be a read error. The chain carries TRBV14 and TRBJ1-2; unclear D gene. This CDR3 comprises 15 residues. Germline V gene sequence: CDR1 SGHDN, CDR2 FVKESK. The CDR3 loop reads CASSQDPSEGYGYTF. In nucleotides, the CDR3 is TGTGCCAGCAGTCAAGACCCGAGTGAGGGCTATGGCTACACCTTC.

Note on this clone: The sample contains more than one DNA sequence encoding this CDR3. DNA for the CDR3: TGTGCCAGCAGTTCAACAGGGGGCTACGAGCAGTACTTC. Translated, it gives CASSSTGGYEQYF. The V call is TRBV27, the J call TRBJ2-7; 8 positions match TRBD1. The CDR3 sequence is 13 residues long. The germline V gene encodes CDR1 MNHEY and CDR2 SMNVEV (reference sequence). The J segment lost 3 bases and the V segment lost 4 bases, leaving 2 bases of the junction unmatched.

This rearrangement joins TRBV25-1 to TRBJ2-2; a weak D match, TRBD2 (7 bases). The CDR3 spans 16 residues. The germline V gene has CDR1 MGHDK and CDR2 SYGVNS. V was clipped by 5 bases and J by 5 bases, with 18 bases between them. The CDR3 loop is CASSTLTEGGTGELFF. CDR3 in DNA: TGTGCCAGCAGTACCCTGACCGAGGGGGGGACCGGGGAGCTGTTTTTT. Complete variable domain (other parts from reference TRBV25-1 and TRBJ2-2): EADIYQTPRYLVIGTGKKITLECSQTMGHDKMYWYQQDPGMELHLIHYSYGVNSTEKGDLSSESTVSRIRTEHFPLTLESARPSHTSQYLCASSTLTEGGTGELFFGEGSRLTVL.

CDR3: CASSPSNEQYF. The CDR3 nucleotides read TGTGCCAGCAGTCCATCGAACGAGCAGTACTTC. The V call is TRBV27, the J call TRBJ2-7; D is unclear. The V gene's germline CDR1 is MNHEY and CDR2 SMNVEV (reference sequence). The V end was cut by 5 bases, the J end by 5 bases, with 7 bases between. The CDR3 is 11 amino acids.

The gene calls are TRBV10-3 and TRBJ1-2; D might be TRBD1 (5 bases). Germline-derived CDR1 and CDR2 are ENHRY and SYGVKD. Trimming took off 2 bases at V and 3 bases at J, with 16 bases between the two ends. CDR3 length: 16 residues. The CDR3 reads CAISEEAGKIDYGYTF. The CDR3 nucleotides are TGTGCCATCAGTGAGGAGGCAGGGAAAATTGACTATGGCTACACCTTC.

The chain couples TRBV4-1 to TRBJ2-7; 12 positions agree with TRBD2. This CDR3 comprises 18 residues. Per germline, CDR1 MGHRA and CDR2 YSYEKL. V dropped 4 bases and J dropped 3; count of bases not matched to a gene: 13. CDR3 in DNA: TGCGCCAGCAGCCCCCAAGGACTAGCGGGACCCCAACACTACGAGCAGTACTTC. Its protein product is CASSPQGLAGPQHYEQYF.